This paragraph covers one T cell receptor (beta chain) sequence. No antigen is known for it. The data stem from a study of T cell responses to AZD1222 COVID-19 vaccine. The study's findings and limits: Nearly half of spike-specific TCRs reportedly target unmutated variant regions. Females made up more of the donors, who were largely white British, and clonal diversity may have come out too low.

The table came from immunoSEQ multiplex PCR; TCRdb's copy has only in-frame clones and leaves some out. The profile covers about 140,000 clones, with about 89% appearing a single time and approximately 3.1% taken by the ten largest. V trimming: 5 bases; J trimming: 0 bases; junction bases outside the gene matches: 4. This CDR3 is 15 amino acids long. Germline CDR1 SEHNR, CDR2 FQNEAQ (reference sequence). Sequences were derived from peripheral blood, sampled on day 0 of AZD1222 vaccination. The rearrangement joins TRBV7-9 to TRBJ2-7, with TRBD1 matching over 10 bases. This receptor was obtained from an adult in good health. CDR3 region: CASSPGQGPSYEQYF. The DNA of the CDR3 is TGTGCCAGCAGCCCGGGACAGGGGCCCTCCTACGAGCAGTACTTC.